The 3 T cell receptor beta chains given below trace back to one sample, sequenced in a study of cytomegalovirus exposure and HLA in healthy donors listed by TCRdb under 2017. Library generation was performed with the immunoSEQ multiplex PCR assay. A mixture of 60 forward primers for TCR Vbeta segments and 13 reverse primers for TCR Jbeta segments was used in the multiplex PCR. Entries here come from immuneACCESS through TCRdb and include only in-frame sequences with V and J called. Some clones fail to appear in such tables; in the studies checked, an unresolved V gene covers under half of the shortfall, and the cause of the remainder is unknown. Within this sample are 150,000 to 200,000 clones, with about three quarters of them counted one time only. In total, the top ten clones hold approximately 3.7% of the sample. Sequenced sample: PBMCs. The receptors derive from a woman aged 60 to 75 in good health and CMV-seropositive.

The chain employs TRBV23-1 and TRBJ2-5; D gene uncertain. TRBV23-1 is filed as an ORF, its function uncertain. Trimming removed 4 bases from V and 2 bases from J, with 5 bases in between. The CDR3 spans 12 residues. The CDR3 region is CASSPRQETQYF. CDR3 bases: TGCGCCAGCAGTCCCAGGCAAGAGACCCAGTACTTC.

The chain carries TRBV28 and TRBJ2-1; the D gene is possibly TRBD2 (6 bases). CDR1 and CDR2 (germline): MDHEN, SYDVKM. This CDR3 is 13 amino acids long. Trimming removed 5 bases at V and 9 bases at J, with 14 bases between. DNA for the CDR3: TGTGCCAGCAGTGGGACTTTTCCTTCTGAGCAGTTCTTC. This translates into CASSGTFPSEQFF.

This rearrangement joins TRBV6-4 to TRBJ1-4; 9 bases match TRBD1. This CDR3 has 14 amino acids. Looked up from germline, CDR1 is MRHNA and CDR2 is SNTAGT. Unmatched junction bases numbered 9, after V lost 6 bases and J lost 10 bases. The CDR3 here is CASRETGGGGKLFF. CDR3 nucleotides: TGTGCCAGCAGAGAGACAGGGGGAGGAGGAAAACTGTTTTTT.